A single sample is the source of the 29 T cell receptor beta chains below, sequenced in a study of T cell changes during pregnancy in multiple sclerosis. Clones were sequenced by immunoSEQ multiplex PCR, and TCRdb holds only the in-frame ones, with some missing. Among 30,000 to 45,000 clones listed, 93% were seen once. Sequenced here: CD4+ T cells from peripheral blood mononuclear cells, sampled in the first trimester of pregnancy. These receptor sequences come from a female donor with multiple sclerosis, enrolled in a pregnancy study.

This sequence joins TRBV11-2 and TRBJ1-2; 9 bases agree with TRBD1. V was clipped by 5 bases and J by 7 bases; unmatched bases: 11. The V gene's germline CDR1 is SGHAT and CDR2 FQNNGV. The CDR3 contains 15 residues. The CDR3 reads CASSRRDREVGGYTF. In nucleotides, the CDR3 is TGTGCCAGCAGCAGACGGGACAGGGAGGTCGGTGGCTACACCTTC.

CDR3 loop: CASSGAGGRSYNEQFF. The DNA for the CDR3 is TGTGCCAGCAGCGGAGCCGGGGGGCGCTCCTACAATGAGCAGTTCTTC. V is TRBV7-2 and J is TRBJ2-1, with D possibly being TRBD2 (7 bases). The CDR3 runs to 16 residues. In germline, CDR1 is SGHTA, CDR2 FQGNSA. The germline V and J ends were trimmed by 5 bases and 0 bases, with 14 bases remaining between them.

CDR3 nucleotide sequence: TGTGCCAGCAGTTACAGGACAGGGACCGGGGAGCTGTTTTTT. Translated: CASSYRTGTGELFF. This chain connects TRBV6-5 to TRBJ2-2, with TRBD1 matching over 8 bases. This CDR3 spans 14 amino acids. V was pared by 2 bases and J by 5 bases, with 1 base of the junction left unmatched. Germline loops: CDR1 MNHEY, CDR2 SVGAGI.

This chain uses TRBV4-1 with TRBJ2-3; D is possibly TRBD2 (5 bases). With 0 bases removed from V and 2 bases from J, the gap between germline ends came to 12 bases. Germline lookup yields CDR1 MGHRA and CDR2 YSYEKL. This CDR3 region has 16 residues. CDR3 nucleotide sequence: TGCGCCAGCAGCCAAGAATTCGGGGAGTACACAGATACGCAGTATTTT. Translating gives CASSQEFGEYTDTQYF.

The rearrangement links TRBV5-4 to TRBJ2-1, with 10 nucleotides matching TRBD1. The CDR3 runs to 15 residues. J was trimmed by 8 bases and V by 4 bases; bases with no gene match: 9. Germline V CDR1 and CDR2: SGHNT, YYREEE (reference sequence). The CDR3 bases are TGTGCCAGCAGCAATTTAGGGGACAGGGGTCATGAGCAGTTCTTC. Residues: CASSNLGDRGHEQFF.

This rearrangement joins TRBV30 to TRBJ1-1; 7 bases fit TRBD1. Germline lookup yields CDR1 GTSNPN and CDR2 SVGIG (reference sequence). V lost 0 bases to trimming and J lost 1 base; unmatched junction nucleotides: 5. The CDR3 length is 15 residues. CDR3 DNA sequence: TGTGCCTGGAGTGTAAAGGGGGCTCCGAACACTGAAGCTTTCTTT. It translates to CAWSVKGAPNTEAFF.

The V gene is TRBV5-1, the J gene TRBJ1-1; TRBD1 might be the D (5 bases). This CDR3 contains 11 residues. V lost 4 bases and J 11 bases, leaving 12 bases between the germline ends. Germline CDR1 reads SGHRS; CDR2 reads YFSETQ. The CDR3 nucleotides read TGCGCCAGCAGCGGTACAGGTCGGGCTTTCTTT. Translating gives CASSGTGRAFF.

This rearrangement joins TRBV20-1 to TRBJ1-2; D possibly corresponds to TRBD1 (5 bases). The germline V and J ends were trimmed by 4 bases and 3 bases, with 6 bases remaining between them. The length of the CDR3 is 11 residues. Germline CDR1 reads DFQATT; CDR2 reads SNEGSKA (reference sequence). The CDR3 sequence: CSATGYYGYTF. The CDR3 DNA sequence: TGCAGTGCTACAGGGTACTATGGCTACACCTTC.

The chain is built from TRBV19 and TRBJ1-2; D not certain. V was clipped by 5 bases and J by 7 bases, with 14 bases between them. This CDR3 contains 13 residues. In germline, CDR1 is LNHDA, CDR2 SQIVND (reference sequence). The chain's CDR3 is CASSLRGISGYTF. For the CDR3, the DNA is TGTGCCAGTAGTCTCCGAGGTATCTCTGGCTACACCTTC.

The chain has TRBV5-1 and TRBJ2-2, with 9 positions matching TRBD2. This CDR3 comprises 14 residues. Germline-derived CDR1 and CDR2 are SGHRS and YFSETQ. The trim removed 6 bases at V and 7 bases at J, leaving 7 bases unmatched. The DNA of the CDR3 is TGCGCCAGCAACCTGCGGGGGGGTTTCGGGGAGCTGTTTTTT. Its protein product is CASNLRGGFGELFF.

The CDR3 loop is CASRRLTGPTGEAFF. DNA of the CDR3: TGTGCCAGCAGGAGATTAACCGGACCTACGGGGGAAGCTTTCTTT. V and J are TRBV2 and TRBJ1-1, with D uncertain. V lost 6 bases to trimming and J lost 8 bases, with 22 bases between them. The germline gives CDR1 SNHLY, CDR2 FYNNEI. The CDR3 spans 15 residues.

The rearrangement joins TRBV5-1 to TRBJ2-3, with D perhaps TRBD2 (6 bases). The germline gives CDR1 SGHRS, CDR2 YFSETQ. The CDR3 runs to 15 residues. V was cut by 0 bases and J by 4 bases, with 12 bases left in between. As DNA, the CDR3 is TGCGCCAGCAGCTTGGGACTAGTAGGCCCAGATACGCAGTATTTT. The encoded protein is CASSLGLVGPDTQYF.

The chain uses TRBV14 and TRBJ1-1; 10 positions agree with TRBD1. V dropped 2 bases and J dropped 5; count of bases not matched to a gene: 2. The CDR3 is 14 amino acids. Germline CDR1 is SGHDN and CDR2 is FVKESK. The CDR3 reads CASSQRTGGTEAFF. The CDR3 DNA is TGTGCCAGCAGCCAAAGGACAGGGGGTACTGAAGCTTTCTTT.

This chain links TRBV11-2 with TRBJ2-3; D is perhaps TRBD1 (5 bases). CDR1 and CDR2 (germline): SGHAT, FQNNGV. The ends were cut back, 5 bases at V and 3 bases at J, with 12 bases in the middle. CDR3 length equals 14 residues. The CDR3, as DNA: TGTGCCAGCAGCCCCCAGGGCAAGACAGATACGCAGTATTTT. It specifies CASSPQGKTDTQYF.

The chain links TRBV6-6 to TRBJ2-7, with 8 nucleotides matching TRBD2. CDR3 size: 14 residues. Germline V lookup: CDR1 MNHNY, CDR2 SVGAGI (reference sequence). The trim removed 5 bases at V and 0 bases at J, leaving 3 bases unmatched. The CDR3 loop is CASSLSGTSYEQYF. DNA of the CDR3: TGTGCCAGCAGTCTTAGCGGGACCTCCTACGAGCAGTACTTC.

This chain connects TRBV4-1 to TRBJ2-7, with 8 bases identical to TRBD2. The germline CDR1 and CDR2 sequences are MGHRA and YSYEKL. The CDR3 sequence is 17 residues long. Unmatched junction bases numbered 12, after V lost 0 bases and J lost 5 bases. CDR3 nucleotides: TGCGCCAGCAGCCAAGATCTGGCGGGAGGCGTCTTGGACGAGCAGTACTTC. Translating gives CASSQDLAGGVLDEQYF.

V and J are TRBV29-1 and TRBJ1-1; D unclear. The V end was cut by 4 bases, the J end by 4 bases, with 10 bases between. CDR3 size: 12 residues. Germline V gene sequence: CDR1 SQVTM, CDR2 ANQGSEA. CDR3 DNA sequence: TGCAGCGTTGGGGGAGGGATCACTGAAGCTTTCTTT. Its translation: CSVGGGITEAFF.

The chain couples TRBV6-5 to TRBJ2-1, with 10 bases matching TRBD1. V trimming: 7 bases; J trimming: 3 bases; junction bases outside the gene matches: 6. This CDR3 has 15 amino acids. CDR1 MNHEY and CDR2 SVGAGI come from the germline V gene. This chain's CDR3 is CASMRTGGLYNEQFF. CDR3 in DNA: TGTGCCAGCATGAGGACAGGGGGTCTCTACAATGAGCAGTTCTTC.

The chain joins TRBV5-4 to TRBJ2-4, with D tentatively TRBD2 (6 bases). There are 17 residues in the CDR3. Trimming cost V 4 bases and J 0 bases, with 17 bases left between them. Germline V gene sequence: CDR1 SGHNT, CDR2 YYREEE (reference sequence). DNA of the CDR3: TGTGCCAGCAGCCCCGGGTCCCGGGGACTAGCCAAAAACATTCAGTACTTC. It is translated as CASSPGSRGLAKNIQYF.

The CDR3 loop reads CASSRTGTGGGNTIYF. The CDR3 bases are TGTGCCAGCAGCCGGACCGGGACAGGGGGTGGAAACACCATATATTTT. The chain employs TRBV2 and TRBJ1-3, with 11 bases matching TRBD1. CDR1 SNHLY and CDR2 FYNNEI come from the germline V gene. The junction had 7 bases not matched to a gene; V was cut back by 6 bases and J by 3 bases. This CDR3 spans 16 amino acids.

J is TRBJ2-1 and V is TRBV23-1, with 7 bases matching TRBD2. TRBV23-1 counts as an open reading frame of uncertain function. Trimming removed 0 bases from V and 5 bases from J; junction bases left unmatched: 19. The CDR3 totals 20 residues. The CDR3 nucleotides read TGCGCCAGCAGTCAATCGGCACTAGTACCCCAAGGGAGGGTGGACAATGAGCAGTTCTTC. This sequence encodes CASSQSALVPQGRVDNEQFF.

The chain recombines TRBV4-1 with TRBJ1-1; weak D call: TRBD1 (6 bases). V dropped 4 bases and J dropped 0 bases, with 15 bases sitting between them. CDR3 length equals 16 residues. Looked up from germline, CDR1 is MGHRA and CDR2 is YSYEKL. CDR3 residues: CASSRPPGQMNTEAFF. CDR3 bases: TGCGCCAGCAGCCGCCCGCCGGGACAAATGAACACTGAAGCTTTCTTT.

This sequence joins TRBV5-5 and TRBJ2-3, with D unresolved. Germline V gene sequence: CDR1 SGHKS, CDR2 YYEKEE (reference sequence). CDR3 length equals 16 residues. V was shortened by 6 bases and J by 2 bases, with 19 bases between the two germline ends. This CDR3 reads CASTPNGLPDTDTQYF. CDR3 DNA sequence: TGTGCCAGCACCCCCAATGGTCTTCCAGACACAGATACGCAGTATTTT.

The gene calls are TRBV5-1 and TRBJ2-7, with TRBD2 matching over 11 bases. The CDR3 consists of 14 residues. Germline values: CDR1 SGHRS, CDR2 YFSETQ. J gave up 5 bases and V 1 base, and 2 bases lay outside the gene matches. The CDR3 DNA reads as TGCGCCAGCAGCTTGTCTAGCGGGAGGAACGAGCAGTACTTC. This translates into CASSLSSGRNEQYF.

This sequence joins TRBV7-8 and TRBJ1-1; TRBD1 is a possible D gene (5 bases). V was cut by 4 bases and J by 0 bases, with 12 bases left in between. The CDR3 loop spans 15 amino acids. Germline CDR1 is SGHVS and CDR2 is FQNEAQ. Written as DNA, the CDR3 is TGTGCCAGCAGCTCCGGACAACTAATGAACACTGAAGCTTTCTTT. This codes for CASSSGQLMNTEAFF. Full variable domain (missing parts from reference TRBV7-8 and TRBJ1-1): GAGVSQSPRYKVAKRGQDVALRCDPISGHVSLFWYQQALGQGPEFLTYFQNEAQLDKSGLPSDRFFAERPEGSVSTLKIQRTQQEDSAVYLCASSSGQLMNTEAFFGQGTRLTVV.

J is TRBJ2-2 and V is TRBV7-2, with TRBD1 matching over 9 bases. The germline V gene has CDR1 SGHTA and CDR2 FQGNSA. CDR3 length equals 15 residues. V lost 6 bases, J lost 1 base, and 3 bases stayed unmatched. As DNA, the CDR3 is TGTGCCAGCAGACCGGGACAGGGGAACACCGGGGAGCTGTTTTTT. It encodes CASRPGQGNTGELFF.

The rearrangement uses TRBV28 and TRBJ2-1; unclear D gene. Trimming stripped 7 bases from V and 0 bases from J, with 10 bases between. Germline CDR1 reads MDHEN; CDR2 reads SYDVKM. The CDR3 totals 14 residues. CDR3 loop: CASKISGSYNEQFF. The CDR3 nucleotides are TGTGCCAGCAAGATTAGTGGCTCCTACAATGAGCAGTTCTTC.

The CDR3 DNA reads TGTGCCAGCAGTGTACAAGGCCTAGCGGGTGGGGGGACCCAGTACTTC. It codes for CASSVQGLAGGGTQYF. The V gene is TRBV2, the J gene TRBJ2-5, with TRBD2 matching 8 bases. The CDR3 runs 16 residues. In germline, CDR1 is SNHLY, CDR2 FYNNEI. J gave up 7 bases and V 4 bases, and 14 bases lay outside the gene matches.

The V gene is TRBV5-1, the J gene TRBJ2-7; TRBD1 is a possible D gene (6 bases). Trimming left V 7 bases short and J 0 bases short, with 17 bases between. CDR3 length equals 15 residues. CDR1 and CDR2 (germline): SGHRS, YFSETQ. CDR3 residues: CASQPQGIGSYEQYF. The DNA for the CDR3 is TGCGCCAGCCAACCACAGGGAATCGGCTCCTACGAGCAGTACTTC.